This T cell receptor beta chain is from a study of T-cell reconstitution after alpha-beta-depleted transplantation in children (dated by TCRdb to about 2016). For the wider study: The study quantitatively tracked T-cell immune reconstitution after TCRalphabeta/CD19-depleted allogeneic hematopoietic cell transplantation in children using TCR repertoire profiling.

With respect to this clonotype: Its cognate antigen has yet to be identified. Base quality data are lacking; no much larger clone is found one base away.

The sample's treatment or condition label, in plain terms: allogeneic hematopoietic cell transplantation with graft depleted of TCRalphabeta T cells and CD19 B cells. The transplant recipients were children given TCRalphabeta/CD19-depleted allogeneic hematopoietic cell grafts. The study at large found these results: In some patients, the high TCRbeta diversity seen at day 60 was put down to recipient T cells and intrathymic progenitors that had survived conditioning. The apparently early alphabetaT-cell count recovery about two months after transplant was reportedly dependent on only several hundred rapidly expanded clones derived from non-depleted graft cells. Hyperexpanded clone frequencies declined over subsequent months; after one year, T-cell counts and TCRbeta diversity were mostly attributed to newly produced T cells.

The library was generated by PCR. The reads were generated on an Illumina HiSeq 2500. TCR library preparation used molecular barcoding, with unique molecular identifiers applied to normalize quantification of the TCRbeta repertoire. TCRdb cleaned the public reads at Q25 with fastp, built clones with MiXCR and kept in-frame beta chains. Every entry covers one CDR3 protein and lists the most common genes and DNA from its rows. The sample has some 550,000 distinct CDR3 sequences on record, more than 20% of them singletons. The ten most abundant clones make up roughly 14% of the sample. CDR1 and CDR2, looked up from the germline V gene (reference sequence), are DFQATT and SNEGSKA. The V and J ends are trimmed by 5 bases and 5 bases, leaving 15 bases between them. From the cysteine up to the phenylalanine, the CDR3 has a length of 13 residues. Only the CDR3 part of the read is kept: 39 bases, read in frame from the first base.

The receptor's source is a boy younger than two who had a stem cell transplant for acute myeloid leukemia, so the T cells may come from the graft donor. Specimen: PBMCs, mostly from graft donor cells, collected 360 days after TCRalphabeta/CD19-depleted stem cell transplant. The receptor chain draws on TRBV20-1 and TRBJ2-5; the D segment cannot be called with confidence. The nucleotide sequence reads as follows: TGCAGTGCTCCTAATATGGGTGGGGAGACCCAGTACTTC. This codes for CSAPNMGGETQYF.